These 27 T cell receptor beta chains were all obtained from the same sample, sequenced in a study of T cells in Graves' hyperthyroidism and ophthalmopathy. Amplified TCR beta CDR3 regions came from RNA transcripts. Initially, a first-round RT-PCR of the TCR CDR3 employed the HTBI primer set. From the multiplex PCR reads, TCRdb called clonotypes with MiXCR, one entry per CDR3 protein. The data hold 550,000 to 800,000 distinct CDR3 sequences, with about 15% observed a single time. Sequencing used blood. The receptors were sampled from a man younger than 35 with Graves' hyperthyroidism.

This clonotype was counted many times. This chain connects TRBV3-1 to TRBJ1-1, with D perhaps TRBD1 (5 bases). V was cut by 1 base and J by 3 bases, with 9 bases left in between. The CDR3 sequence is 14 residues long. Germline V CDR1 and CDR2: LGHDT, YNNKEL (reference sequence). The CDR3: CASSQVWGDTEAFF. CDR3 nucleotide sequence: TGTGCCAGCAGCCAAGTGTGGGGGGACACTGAAGCTTTCTTT.

This clonotype was counted ten times or more. The chain carries TRBV2 and TRBJ1-2, with D perhaps TRBD1 (6 bases). The CDR3 extends over 12 amino acids. V was cut by 7 bases and J by 5 bases, with 11 bases left in between. Germline lookup yields CDR1 SNHLY and CDR2 FYNNEI. The CDR3 bases are TGTGCCAGCATTTGGCAGGGGTATGGCTACACCTTC. Protein sequence: CASIWQGYGYTF.

This clonotype was picked up many times. The chain carries TRBV5-1 and TRBJ1-1, with D possibly being TRBD1 (5 bases). V was shortened by 4 bases and J by 1 base, with 8 bases between the two germline ends. Looked up from germline, CDR1 is SGHRS and CDR2 is YFSETQ. The CDR3 totals 13 residues. The CDR3 coding sequence is TGCGCCAGCAGCGCCGGGGCGAACACTGAAGCTTTCTTT. Its translation: CASSAGANTEAFF.

This clonotype was detected many times. This chain joins TRBV7-9 and TRBJ2-1; a weak D match, TRBD1 (5 bases). Germline CDR1 SEHNR, CDR2 FQNEAQ (reference sequence). V was shortened by 5 bases and J by 6 bases, with 11 bases between the two germline ends. The CDR3 runs 13 residues. DNA for the CDR3: TGTGCCAGCAGCCTAGGGGCAGTCAATGAGCAGTTCTTC. Encoded protein: CASSLGAVNEQFF.

This clonotype showed up just a few times. The genes are TRBV27 and TRBJ1-1; possible D gene TRBD1, 6 bases. In germline, CDR1 is MNHEY, CDR2 SMNVEV (reference sequence). The length of the CDR3 is 17 residues. The V end lost 4 bases, the J end lost 3 bases, and 21 bases lay between the germline ends. CDR3 bases: TGTGCCAGCAGTTACGGGGTGCGACAGGTTGGGGACACTGAAGCTTTCTTT. This sequence encodes CASSYGVRQVGDTEAFF.

The chain recombines TRBV6-5 with TRBJ2-1; 12 bases fit TRBD2. Unmatched junction bases numbered 3, after V lost 0 bases and J lost 9 bases. The CDR3 consists of 15 residues. The V gene's germline CDR1 is MNHEY and CDR2 SVGAGI. The DNA for the CDR3 is TGTGCCAGCAGTTACTCGAGACTAGCGGGAGCTGAGCAGTTCTTC. This codes for CASSYSRLAGAEQFF.

The V and J genes are TRBV29-1 and TRBJ1-1; D is ambiguous. This CDR3 has 13 amino acids. V was pared by 3 bases and J by 5 bases, with 13 bases between. Germline V gives CDR1 SQVTM, CDR2 ANQGSEA. CDR3 nucleotide sequence: TGCAGCGTTGACCACCCTTCGGGAACTGAAGCTTTCTTT. This codes for CSVDHPSGTEAFF.

The chain combines TRBV24-1 with TRBJ2-7; 9 bases match TRBD1. Per germline, CDR1 KGHDR and CDR2 SFDVKD. Losses at the gene ends were 3 bases for V and 2 bases for J; bases not matched to a gene: 7. This CDR3 has 16 residues. CDR3 region: CATSDAGTGNAYEQYF. The CDR3 nucleotides are TGTGCCACCAGTGATGCCGGGACAGGGAACGCCTACGAGCAGTACTTC.

This clonotype occurred a few times. V gene TRBV20-1 combines with J gene TRBJ2-7, with D perhaps TRBD1 (5 bases). The CDR3 is 12 amino acids. The germline V and J ends were trimmed by 7 bases and 5 bases, with 15 bases remaining between them. Germline V gene lookup returns CDR1 DFQATT and CDR2 SNEGSKA (reference sequence). CDR3 sequence: CSGEEKGDEQYF. CDR3 bases: TGCAGTGGAGAGGAGAAAGGGGACGAGCAGTACTTC.

This clonotype was recorded at least ten times. The chain recombines TRBV11-3 with TRBJ2-4; 8 bases align to TRBD1. V lost 2 bases to trimming and J lost 9 bases; unmatched junction nucleotides: 0. Germline values: CDR1 SGHNT, CDR2 YENEEA. This CDR3 contains 12 residues. The DNA for the CDR3 is TGTGCCAGCAGCTTAACAGGGGGCATTCAGTACTTC. It translates to CASSLTGGIQYF.

At least ten counts were recorded for this clonotype. V and J are TRBV2 and TRBJ1-5; no firm D call. Trimming removed 6 bases from V and 7 bases from J, with 10 bases in between. CDR1 is SNHLY and CDR2 is FYNNEI in the germline V gene. The CDR3 runs to 12 residues. The chain's CDR3 is CASRAEEQPQHF. CDR3 nucleotides: TGTGCCAGCAGGGCGGAGGAGCAGCCCCAGCATTTT. Based on the CDR3 plus reference TRBV2 and TRBJ1-5, the full variable domain is EPEVTQTPSHQVTQMGQEVILRCVPISNHLYFYWYRQILGQKVEFLVSFYNNEISEKSEIFDDQFSVERPDGSNFTLKIRSTKLEDSAMYFCASRAEEQPQHFGDGTRLSIL.

The rearrangement links TRBV20-1 to TRBJ2-1; D is perhaps TRBD1 or TRBD2 (6 bases each). Trimming pared 1 base from V and 9 bases from J, leaving 16 bases between. Per the germline V gene, CDR1 is DFQATT and CDR2 is SNEGSKA (reference sequence). The CDR3 has 14 amino acids. The CDR3 loop is CSARAPGGFSEQFF. CDR3 sequence (DNA): TGCAGTGCTAGAGCCCCCGGGGGCTTCAGTGAGCAGTTCTTC.

This chain uses TRBV16 with TRBJ1-3; unclear D gene. The germline V gene has CDR1 KGHSY and CDR2 FQNENV. This CDR3 comprises 15 residues. Trimming took 2 bases from V and 0 from J, leaving 8 bases between them. The CDR3 protein is CASSQEVSSGNTIYF. CDR3 bases: TGTGCCAGCAGCCAAGAGGTGTCCTCTGGAAACACCATATATTTT.

This clonotype was counted many times. The V and J genes are TRBV20-1 and TRBJ2-1, with D maybe TRBD2 (5 bases). CDR3 length: 13 residues. Deletions cut 3 bases from V and 0 bases from J, with 6 bases between. Germline CDR1 reads DFQATT; CDR2 reads SNEGSKA (reference sequence). CDR3 nucleotides: TGCAGTGCTAGTAGCGACTCCTACAATGAGCAGTTCTTC. It specifies CSASSDSYNEQFF.

This clonotype was counted between two and nine times. The rearrangement joins TRBV9 to TRBJ2-5; D gene ambiguous. The germline V and J ends were trimmed by 3 bases and 1 base, with 10 bases remaining between them. This CDR3 is built from 14 residues. Per the germline V gene, CDR1 is SGDLS and CDR2 is YYNGEE. CDR3 in amino acids: CASSAPATQETQYF. The CDR3 coding sequence is TGTGCCAGCAGCGCACCCGCTACCCAAGAGACCCAGTACTTC.

The chain joins TRBV30 to TRBJ2-5; D may match TRBD1 or TRBD2 (5 bases each). This CDR3 is built from 16 residues. Germline V gives CDR1 GTSNPN, CDR2 SVGIG (reference sequence). V lost 1 base and J lost 5, with 20 bases in between. The CDR3 DNA sequence: TGTGCCTGGAGTGAGGGTTGGGGATTTGAGGGGGAGACCCAGTACTTC. Its translation: CAWSEGWGFEGETQYF.

The chain couples TRBV29-1 to TRBJ1-5, with D hard to call. The CDR3 runs to 14 residues. V was clipped by 0 bases and J by 3 bases, with 9 bases between them. The germline V gene has CDR1 SQVTM and CDR2 ANQGSEA. CDR3 sequence reads: CSVEDKGSNQPQHF. The CDR3, as DNA: TGCAGCGTTGAAGATAAGGGCTCCAATCAGCCCCAGCATTTT.

This clonotype came up many times. The CDR3 bases are TGTGCCAGCAGCGTAGGGACAGGGTACACGTACGAGCAGTACTTC. As protein: CASSVGTGYTYEQYF. The genes are TRBV9 and TRBJ2-7; 8 bases are a match to TRBD1. V lost 0 bases and J lost 4; bases outside the gene matches: 6. This CDR3 comprises 15 residues. Germline V gene lookup returns CDR1 SGDLS and CDR2 YYNGEE.

J is TRBJ2-7 and V is TRBV29-1; D is perhaps TRBD2 (5 bases). V dropped 4 bases and J dropped 3 bases, with 13 bases sitting between them. The CDR3 spans 13 residues. Germline V CDR1 and CDR2: SQVTM, ANQGSEA. CDR3: CSVGRASNYEQYF. The DNA for the CDR3 is TGCAGCGTTGGGCGGGCCTCCAACTACGAGCAGTACTTC.

In this sample, this clonotype turned up many times. The chain employs TRBV7-9 and TRBJ2-1; D perhaps matches TRBD1 (6 bases). Between the trimmed V and J ends, which lost 5 bases and 10 bases, there was a span of 12 bases. Germline CDR1 and CDR2: SEHNR and FQNEAQ (reference sequence). The length of the CDR3 is 12 residues. The CDR3 region has the DNA TGTGCCAGCAGCGTCACAGGGTACGAGCAGTTCTTC. This codes for CASSVTGYEQFF. The full variable domain, completed using reference TRBV7-9 and TRBJ2-1, is DTGVSQNPRHKITKRGQNVTFRCDPISEHNRLYWYRQTLGQGPEFLTYFQNEAQLEKSRLLSDRFSAERPKGSFSTLEIQRTEQGDSAMYLCASSVTGYEQFFGPGTRLTVL.

This chain uses TRBV7-9 with TRBJ2-3; D uncertain. Germline CDR1 and CDR2: SEHNR and FQNEAQ (reference sequence). Trimming stripped 5 bases from V and 5 bases from J, with 11 bases between. The CDR3 covers 13 residues. DNA of the CDR3: TGTGCCAGCAGCCCGGACGAAGAAGATACGCAGTATTTT. Translated: CASSPDEEDTQYF.

V and J are TRBV4-1 and TRBJ2-7, with TRBD1 identical over 11 bases. Germline V gene data show CDR1 as MGHRA and CDR2 as YSYEKL. J gave up 4 bases and V 3 bases, and 5 bases lay outside the gene matches. This CDR3 contains 15 residues. This chain's CDR3 is CASSHGTGGGYEQYF. Here the CDR3 DNA reads TGCGCCAGCAGCCACGGGACAGGGGGGGGGTACGAGCAGTACTTC.

This clonotype was picked up a small number of times. V is TRBV2 and J is TRBJ2-1, with 7 positions matching TRBD1. In germline, CDR1 is SNHLY, CDR2 FYNNEI. Trimming cost V 9 bases and J 6 bases; bases outside gene matches: 5. This CDR3 contains 12 residues. The CDR3 loop reads CASNRGINEQFF. In DNA, the CDR3 is TGTGCCAGTAACAGGGGAATCAATGAGCAGTTCTTC.

The V call is TRBV12-3 or TRBV12-4, the J call TRBJ1-1; possible D gene TRBD1, 5 bases. This CDR3 contains 15 residues. Trimming cost V 4 bases and J 1 base, with 13 bases left between them. The CDR3 protein is CASSSIRQRNTEAFF. CDR3 nucleotides: TGTGCCAGCAGTTCCATTAGACAGAGGAACACTGAAGCTTTCTTT.

The sample holds many counts of this clonotype. The CDR3 here is CASRWDLNSYEQYF. CDR3 nucleotides: TGTGCCAGCAGATGGGACTTAAACTCCTACGAGCAGTACTTC. V gene TRBV2 combines with J gene TRBJ2-7, with D possibly being TRBD2 (6 bases). The CDR3 is made up of 14 amino acids. The germline V and J ends were trimmed by 6 bases and 0 bases, with 12 bases remaining between them. The germline V gene has CDR1 SNHLY and CDR2 FYNNEI.

J is TRBJ1-1 and V is TRBV20-1, with D unresolved. Trimming took 2 bases from V and 1 from J, leaving 8 bases between them. Germline V lookup: CDR1 DFQATT, CDR2 SNEGSKA (reference sequence). CDR3 length: 13 residues. CDR3 DNA sequence: TGCAGTGCTAGAACTGAACGGAACACTGAAGCTTTCTTT. The encoded protein is CSARTERNTEAFF.

The gene calls are TRBV19 and TRBJ2-2; TRBD2 matches at 13 bases. CDR1 is LNHDA and CDR2 is SQIVND in the germline V gene (reference sequence). The V and J ends lost 5 bases and 10 bases, in that order; junction bases with no gene match: 7. The CDR3 sequence is 15 residues long. The CDR3 loop is CASSRTSGRAEELFF. The CDR3 DNA is TGTGCCAGTAGTCGTACTAGCGGGAGGGCCGAGGAGCTGTTTTTT. The variable domain in full, with the rest retrieved from reference TRBV19 and TRBJ2-2, is DGGITQSPKYLFRKEGQNVTLSCEQNLNHDAMYWYRQDPGQGLRLIYYSQIVNDFQKGDIAEGYSVSREKKESFPLTVTSAQKNPTAFYLCASSRTSGRAEELFFGEGSRLTVL.